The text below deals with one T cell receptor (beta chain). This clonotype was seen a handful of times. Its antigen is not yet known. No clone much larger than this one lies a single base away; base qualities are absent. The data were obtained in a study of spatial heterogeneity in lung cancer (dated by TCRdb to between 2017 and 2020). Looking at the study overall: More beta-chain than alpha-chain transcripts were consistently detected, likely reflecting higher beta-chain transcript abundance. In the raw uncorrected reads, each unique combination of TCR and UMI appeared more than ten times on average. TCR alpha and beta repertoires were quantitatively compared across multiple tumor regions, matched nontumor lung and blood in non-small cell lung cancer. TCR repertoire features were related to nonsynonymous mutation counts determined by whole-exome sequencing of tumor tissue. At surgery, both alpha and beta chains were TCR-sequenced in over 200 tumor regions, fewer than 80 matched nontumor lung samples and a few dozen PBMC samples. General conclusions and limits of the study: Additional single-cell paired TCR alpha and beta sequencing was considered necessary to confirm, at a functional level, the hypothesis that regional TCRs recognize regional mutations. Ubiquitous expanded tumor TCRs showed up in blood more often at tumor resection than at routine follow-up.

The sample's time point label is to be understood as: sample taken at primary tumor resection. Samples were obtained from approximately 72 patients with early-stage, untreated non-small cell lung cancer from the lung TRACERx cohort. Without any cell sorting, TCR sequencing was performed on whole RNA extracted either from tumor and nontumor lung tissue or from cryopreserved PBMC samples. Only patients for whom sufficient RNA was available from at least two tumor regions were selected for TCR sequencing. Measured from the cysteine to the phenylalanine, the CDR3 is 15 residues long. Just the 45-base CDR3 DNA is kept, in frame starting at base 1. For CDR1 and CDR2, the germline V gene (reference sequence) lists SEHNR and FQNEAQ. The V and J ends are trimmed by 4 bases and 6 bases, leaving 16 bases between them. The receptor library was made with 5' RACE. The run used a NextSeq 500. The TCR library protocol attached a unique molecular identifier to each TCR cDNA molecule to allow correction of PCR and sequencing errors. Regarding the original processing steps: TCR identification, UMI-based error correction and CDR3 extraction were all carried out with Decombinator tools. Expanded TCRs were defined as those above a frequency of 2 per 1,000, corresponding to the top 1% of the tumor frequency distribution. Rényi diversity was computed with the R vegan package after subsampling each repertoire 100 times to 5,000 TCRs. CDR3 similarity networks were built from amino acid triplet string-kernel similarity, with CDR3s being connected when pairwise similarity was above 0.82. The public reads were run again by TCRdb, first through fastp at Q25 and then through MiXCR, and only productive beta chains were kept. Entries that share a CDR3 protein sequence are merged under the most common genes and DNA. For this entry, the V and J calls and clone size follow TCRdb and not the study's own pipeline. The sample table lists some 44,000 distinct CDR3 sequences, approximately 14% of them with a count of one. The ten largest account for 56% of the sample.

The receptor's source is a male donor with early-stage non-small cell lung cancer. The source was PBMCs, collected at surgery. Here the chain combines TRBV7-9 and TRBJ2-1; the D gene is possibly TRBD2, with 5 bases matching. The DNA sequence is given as TGTGCCAGCAGCTCGACTACCTCAAGGCCCAATGAGCAGTTCTTC. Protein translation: CASSSTTSRPNEQFF.